This T cell receptor (beta chain) emerged from a study of cytomegalovirus exposure and HLA in healthy donors. Broader study findings: Three CMV-associated chains were confirmed in vitro to be specific for CMV antigens.

Germline CDR1 is MNHEY and CDR2 is SMNVEV (reference sequence). V was shortened by 2 bases and J by 1 base, with 11 bases between the two germline ends. The CDR3 length is 16 residues. Of note for this clone: The antigen remains undetermined.

PCR primers comprised 60 Vbeta and 13 Jbeta primers. Assay used: immunoSEQ multiplex PCR; TCRdb lists only in-frame clones, some missing. The sample yields around 130,000 clones, 70% to 85% seen once. The receptor comes from a boy aged 5-17 years in good health and CMV-seronegative. This chain uses TRBV27 with TRBJ2-2, with D perhaps matching TRBD1 (5 bases). Input material: PBMCs. The CDR3 nucleotides are TGTGCCAGCAGTTTAGCAGGGCAGGGGAACACCGGGGAGCTGTTTTTT. Its protein product is CASSLAGQGNTGELFF.